This is a list of T cell receptor beta chains from one sample in a study of blood T cell repertoires in COVID-19. Assay: immunoSEQ multiplex PCR; the TCRdb copy retains only in-frame clones and omits some. Here the sample spans about 190,000 clones, 88% being singletons. The sequencing sample was made of peripheral blood. The receptor source for this set is a man aged 40-55 years with active or convalescent COVID-19. Each CDR3 is given with its conserved first and last residue. A D gene is named only where the DNA matches it firmly. The size entry is marked missing in some rows and otherwise reads once, few, many or a size class.

D	J	V	size	length	CDR3	DNA
-	TRBJ1-1	TRBV28	many	13	CASSLSRVAEAFF	TGTGCCAGCAGTTTGAGCAGGGTTGCTGAAGCTTTCTTT
-	TRBJ2-7	TRBV21-1	-	18	CASSKKTHRGRGNYEQYF	TGTGCCAGCAGCAAAAAGACGCACAGGGGACGGGGAAACTACGAGCAGTACTTC
-	TRBJ1-3	TRBV14	-	14	CASSLGLGGNTIYF	TGTGCCAGCAGCCTTGGACTAGGGGGAAACACCATATATTTT
TRBD2	TRBJ2-7	TRBV19	-	15	CASSPRGGGDYEQYF	TGTGCCAGTAGTCCACGGGGTGGGGGGGACTACGAGCAGTACTTC
TRBD1	TRBJ1-6	TRBV28	-	16	CASSFAGTGNNSPLHF	TGTGCCAGCAGTTTTGCCGGGACAGGAAATAATTCACCCCTCCACTTT
TRBD1	TRBJ1-2	TRBV18	once	14	CASSPDRANYGYTF	TGTGCCAGCTCACCAGACAGGGCAAACTATGGCTACACCTTC
TRBD1	TRBJ2-1	TRBV7-3	-	13	CASSSGQGGEQFF	TGTGCCAGCAGCTCGGGACAGGGGGGTGAGCAGTTCTTC
-	TRBJ1-6	TRBV3-1/TRBV3-2	-	18	CASSPQVAPLSYNSPLHF	TGTGCCAGCAGCCCTCAGGTGGCTCCACTCTCCTATAATTCACCCCTCCACTTT
-	TRBJ1-2	TRBV6-2/TRBV6-3	-	14	CASSYSRATRGYTF	TGTGCCAGCAGTTACTCGAGGGCGACCCGGGGCTACACCTTC
-	TRBJ1-6	TRBV12-3/TRBV12-4	-	13	CASSFSPNSPLHF	TGTGCCAGCAGTTTCAGTCCCAACTCACCCCTCCACTTT
-	TRBJ1-4	TRBV5-5	-	14	CASTHSVANEKLFF	TGTGCCAGCACCCACTCGGTGGCTAATGAAAAACTGTTTTTT
-	TRBJ1-4	TRBV13	-	15	CASSLRGVANEKLFF	TGTGCCAGCAGCTTACGGGGGGTGGCTAATGAAAAACTGTTTTTT
-	TRBJ1-5	TRBV6-6	once	15	CASTNEGVWNQPQHF	TGTGCCAGCACAAACGAGGGAGTATGGAATCAGCCCCAGCATTTT
-	TRBJ1-6	TRBV20-1	once	10	CSARRTVLHF	TGCAGTGCTAGACGGACAGTCCTCCACTTT
-	TRBJ1-1	TRBV30	-	14	CAWSVSRAIPEAFF	TGTGCCTGGAGTGTCAGCAGGGCCATACCTGAAGCTTTCTTT
-	TRBJ2-5	TRBV7-2	-	13	CASSLRDLETQYF	TGTGCCAGCAGCTTGAGGGACTTAGAGACCCAGTACTTC
-	TRBJ2-7	TRBV9	-	14	CASSPRTASREQYF	TGTGCCAGCAGCCCCAGGACAGCCTCCAGAGAGCAGTACTTC
TRBD1	TRBJ1-6	TRBV14	-	20	CASSQGDGTGGLYISSPLHF	TGTGCCAGCAGCCAAGGAGATGGGACAGGGGGACTCTATATCAGTTCACCCCTCCACTTT
TRBD2	TRBJ2-2	TRBV19	once	14	CASSYSGSVGELFF	TGTGCCAGTAGTTATAGCGGGAGTGTCGGGGAGCTGTTTTTT
-	TRBJ2-6	TRBV19	-	20	CASSIGGSFQASPGANVLTF	TGTGCCAGTAGTATAGGGGGCAGTTTCCAAGCTTCCCCTGGGGCCAACGTCCTGACTTTC
TRBD2	TRBJ2-3	TRBV7-9	once	18	CASSGARLGGLDTDTQYF	TGTGCCAGCAGCGGGGCTCGGCTTGGGGGACTAGACACAGATACGCAGTATTTT
TRBD1	TRBJ1-3	TRBV9	-	17	CASSIPDRAGSGNTIYF	TGTGCCAGCAGCATCCCGGACAGGGCGGGCTCTGGAAACACCATATATTTT
TRBD2	TRBJ2-2	TRBV5-1	-	17	CASSLASRGGNTGELFF	TGCGCCAGCAGCTTGGCCTCCCGCGGGGGTAACACCGGGGAGCTGTTTTTT
-	TRBJ2-5	TRBV5-1	-	15	CASSLVVLPGETQYF	TGCGCCAGCAGCTTGGTTGTGTTACCCGGAGAGACCCAGTACTTC
TRBD1	TRBJ2-7	TRBV7-9	-	16	CASSRSMTGGGHEQYF	TGTGCCAGCAGCCGTTCCATGACAGGGGGTGGCCACGAGCAGTACTTC
-	TRBJ2-4	TRBV28	-	15	CASSLSGLAKNIQYF	TGTGCCAGCAGTTTGAGTGGGCTAGCCAAAAACATTCAGTACTTC
TRBD1	TRBJ2-3	TRBV19	-	16	CASSMMGTGNLDTQYF	TGTGCCAGTAGTATGATGGGGACAGGGAATTTAGATACGCAGTATTTT
-	TRBJ1-4	TRBV7-9	once	15	CASSLKSGSNEKLFF	TGTGCCAGCAGCTTAAAATCAGGGTCTAATGAAAAACTGTTTTTT
-	TRBJ1-2	TRBV9	-	12	CASRPTRGGYTF	TGTGCCAGCAGGCCAACGCGGGGTGGCTACACCTTC
-	TRBJ1-1	TRBV25-1	-	12	CASAGLGSEAFF	TGTGCCAGCGCGGGCCTGGGGAGTGAAGCTTTCTTT
TRBD1	TRBJ2-1	TRBV19	-	15	CASSITWDRGNEQFF	TGTGCCAGTAGTATTACTTGGGACAGGGGTAATGAGCAGTTCTTC
-	TRBJ1-4	TRBV11-2	-	13	CASSLVGAEKLFF	TGTGCCAGCAGCTTAGTTGGGGCTGAAAAACTGTTTTTT
-	TRBJ1-5	TRBV9	-	14	CASSALDSRDPQHF	TGTGCCAGCAGCGCATTGGACAGCCGTGATCCCCAGCATTTT
TRBD1	TRBJ2-5	TRBV19	-	14	CASSPQGKTKTQYF	TGTGCCAGTAGTCCACAGGGGAAGACAAAGACCCAGTACTTC
TRBD1	TRBJ2-1	TRBV7-2	-	14	CASNRDRLQNEQFF	TGTGCCAGCAACAGGGACAGGTTACAGAATGAGCAGTTCTTC
TRBD2	TRBJ2-2	TRBV7-9	-	13	CASSAGGSGELFF	TGTGCCAGCAGCGCCGGGGGGTCCGGGGAGCTGTTTTTT
-	TRBJ2-5	TRBV5-1	once	14	CASSLAGQIETQYF	TGCGCCAGCAGCTTGGCCGGACAGATAGAGACCCAGTACTTC
-	TRBJ1-1	TRBV5-5	once	15	CASSLVGGMNTEAFF	TGTGCCAGCAGCTTGGTAGGGGGAATGAACACTGAAGCTTTCTTT
TRBD1	TRBJ2-7	TRBV11-3	-	15	CASSLPGQGVYEQYF	TGTGCCAGCAGCCTCCCGGGACAGGGGGTGTACGAGCAGTACTTC